The source of this TCR beta chain is a study of cytomegalovirus exposure and HLA in healthy donors. Overall study findings and caveats: What a later analysis showed was that several of the most significant clusters appeared linked to common viral pathogens.

In regard to this clone: Its antigen is currently unknown.

The CDR3 runs to 16 residues. Germline CDR1 is KGHSH and CDR2 is LQKENI. V lost 3 bases and J lost 2; bases outside the gene matches: 4. In the PCR, 60 Vbeta and 13 Jbeta primers were used. Sequencing used immunoSEQ multiplex PCR; TCRdb keeps in-frame clones, though not all of them. In total, the table holds approximately 200,000 clones. Sequencing used PBMCs. The V call is TRBV18, the J call TRBJ2-3, with TRBD2 identical over 11 bases. The TCR sequence derives from a boy younger than 18 in good health and CMV-seronegative. The chain's CDR3 is CASSPQTSGVTDTQYF. CDR3 in DNA: TGTGCCAGCTCACCCCAGACTAGCGGGGTCACAGATACGCAGTATTTT.